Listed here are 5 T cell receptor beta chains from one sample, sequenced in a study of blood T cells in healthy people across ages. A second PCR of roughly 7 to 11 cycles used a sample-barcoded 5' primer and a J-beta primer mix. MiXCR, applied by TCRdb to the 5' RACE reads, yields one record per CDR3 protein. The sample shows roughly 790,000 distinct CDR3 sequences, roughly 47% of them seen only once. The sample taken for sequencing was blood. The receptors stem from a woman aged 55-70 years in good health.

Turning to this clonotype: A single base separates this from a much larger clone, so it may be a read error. DNA for the CDR3: TGTGCCAGCAGCCAGGGGCGAAGCCCCAATGGGCAGTTCTTC. It specifies CASSQGRSPNGQFF. The rearrangement joins TRBV3-1 to TRBJ2-1; perhaps TRBD1 as D (5 bases). Germline V gene sequence: CDR1 LGHDT, CDR2 YNNKEL (reference sequence). The CDR3 runs to 14 residues.

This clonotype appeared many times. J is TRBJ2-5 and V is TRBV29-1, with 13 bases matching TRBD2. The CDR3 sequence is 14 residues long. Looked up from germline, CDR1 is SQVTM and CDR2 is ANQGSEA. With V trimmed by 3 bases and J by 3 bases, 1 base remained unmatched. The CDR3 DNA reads TGCAGCGTTGAGGGGACTAGCGGGGAAGAGACCCAGTACTTC. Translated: CSVEGTSGEETQYF.

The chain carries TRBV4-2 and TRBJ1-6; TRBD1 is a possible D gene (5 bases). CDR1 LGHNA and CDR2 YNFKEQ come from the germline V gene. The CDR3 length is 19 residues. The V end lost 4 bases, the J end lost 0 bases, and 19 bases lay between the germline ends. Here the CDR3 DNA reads TGTGCCAGCAGCCCCCGACACGAACCGGGGGGCTCCTATAATTCACCCCTCCACTTT. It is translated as CASSPRHEPGGSYNSPLHF.

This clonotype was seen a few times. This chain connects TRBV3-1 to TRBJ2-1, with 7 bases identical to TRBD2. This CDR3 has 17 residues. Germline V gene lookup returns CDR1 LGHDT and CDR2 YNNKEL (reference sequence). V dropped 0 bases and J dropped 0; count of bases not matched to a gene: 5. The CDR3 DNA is TGTGCCAGCAGCCAAGATCGGACTAGGAGCTCCTACAATGAGCAGTTCTTC. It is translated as CASSQDRTRSSYNEQFF.

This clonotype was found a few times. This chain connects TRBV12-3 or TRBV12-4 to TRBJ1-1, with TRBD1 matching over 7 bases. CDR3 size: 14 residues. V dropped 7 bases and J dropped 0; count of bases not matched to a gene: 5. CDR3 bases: TGTGCCAGCACCGCACAGGGGATGAACACTGAAGCTTTCTTT. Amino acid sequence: CASTAQGMNTEAFF.